This T cell receptor (beta chain) was sequenced during a study of regulatory T cells in long-lasting Graves disease. Overall study findings and caveats: Samples came from peripheral blood alone, without thyroid tissue.

Germline loops: CDR1 LNHDA, CDR2 SQIVND (reference sequence). This CDR3 has 15 amino acids. V gave up 5 bases and J gave up 4 bases; unmatched junction bases: 10. Regarding time point: newly diagnosed GD, antithyroid drugs for less than 3 months. Making the TCR library involved RNA that had been extracted from PBMCs. This clonotype showed up many times. The antigen remains undetermined. The TCR beta library used iRepertoire HTBI primers with Arm-PCR amplification of CDR3. In the source study's methods: The samples included around 64 TRBV and 14 to 15 TRBJ segments. TCRdb fed the multiplex PCR reads into MiXCR, producing one record per CDR3 protein. TCRdb's processing, not the authors', yielded these V and J calls. The repertoire holds roughly 420,000 distinct CDR3 sequences, with about 17% as singletons. Separately, the same data were catalogued under a study of T cells in Graves' hyperthyroidism and ophthalmopathy. That report adds: In the first-round RT-PCR of the TCR CDR3, the HTBI primer set was used.

Here the sequenced sample was peripheral blood mononuclear cells (PBMCs), taken at new diagnosis, from a patient treated with antithyroid drugs. The TCR was taken from a young woman with Graves disease. The gene calls are TRBV19 and TRBJ1-1, with TRBD1 identical over 7 bases. CDR3 DNA sequence: TGTGCCAGTAGTCCTAACCCGACAGGGAGCACTGAAGCTTTCTTT. This sequence encodes CASSPNPTGSTEAFF. Looking up the rest from reference TRBV19 and TRBJ1-1 gives the full variable domain: DGGITQSPKYLFRKEGQNVTLSCEQNLNHDAMYWYRQDPGQGLRLIYYSQIVNDFQKGDIAEGYSVSREKKESFPLTVTSAQKNPTAFYLCASSPNPTGSTEAFFGQGTRLTVV.